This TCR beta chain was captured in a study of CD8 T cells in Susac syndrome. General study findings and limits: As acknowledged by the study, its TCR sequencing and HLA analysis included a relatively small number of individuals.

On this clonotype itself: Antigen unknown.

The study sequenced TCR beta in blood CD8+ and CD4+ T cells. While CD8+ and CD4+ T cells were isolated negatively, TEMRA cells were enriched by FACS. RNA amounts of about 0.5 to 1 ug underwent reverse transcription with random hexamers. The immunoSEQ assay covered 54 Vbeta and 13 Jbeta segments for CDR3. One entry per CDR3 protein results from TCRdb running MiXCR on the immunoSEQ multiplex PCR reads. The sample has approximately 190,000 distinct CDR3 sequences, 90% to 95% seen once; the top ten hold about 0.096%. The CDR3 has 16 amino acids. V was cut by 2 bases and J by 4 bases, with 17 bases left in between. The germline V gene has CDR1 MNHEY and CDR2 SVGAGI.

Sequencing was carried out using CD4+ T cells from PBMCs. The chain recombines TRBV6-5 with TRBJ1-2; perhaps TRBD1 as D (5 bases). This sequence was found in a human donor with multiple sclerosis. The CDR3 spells CASSYGRVDEGYGYTF. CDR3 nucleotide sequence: TGTGCCAGCAGTTACGGCAGGGTGGATGAGGGCTATGGCTACACCTTC.